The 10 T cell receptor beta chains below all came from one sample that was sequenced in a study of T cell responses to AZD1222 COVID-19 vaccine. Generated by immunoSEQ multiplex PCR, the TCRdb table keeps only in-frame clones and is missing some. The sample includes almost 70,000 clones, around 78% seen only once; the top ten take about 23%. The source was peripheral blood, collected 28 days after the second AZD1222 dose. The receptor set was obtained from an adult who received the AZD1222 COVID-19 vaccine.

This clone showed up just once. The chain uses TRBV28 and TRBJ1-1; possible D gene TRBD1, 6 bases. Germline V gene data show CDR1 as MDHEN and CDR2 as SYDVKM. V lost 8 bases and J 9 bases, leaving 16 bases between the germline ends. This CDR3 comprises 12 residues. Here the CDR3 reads CASLSGQLQAFF. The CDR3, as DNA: TGTGCCAGCCTCTCAGGACAGCTACAAGCTTTCTTT.

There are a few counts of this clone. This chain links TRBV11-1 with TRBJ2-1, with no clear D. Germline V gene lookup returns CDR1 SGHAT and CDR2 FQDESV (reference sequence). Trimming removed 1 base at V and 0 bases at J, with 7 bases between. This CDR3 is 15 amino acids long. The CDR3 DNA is TGTGCCAGCAGCTTAGTGGAATACTCCTACAATGAGCAGTTCTTC. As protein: CASSLVEYSYNEQFF. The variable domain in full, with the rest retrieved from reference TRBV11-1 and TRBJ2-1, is EAEVAQSPRYKITEKSQAVAFWCDPISGHATLYWYRQILGQGPELLVQFQDESVVDDSQLPKDRFSAERLKGVDSTLKIQPAELGDSAMYLCASSLVEYSYNEQFFGPGTRLTVL.

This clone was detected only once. The CDR3 DNA is TGTGCCAGCAGCCGGGACAGCTATGGCTACACCTTC. Protein product: CASSRDSYGYTF. The genes are TRBV27 and TRBJ1-2; 7 nucleotides line up with TRBD1. This CDR3 has 12 amino acids. V lost 6 bases, J lost 4 bases, and 2 bases stayed unmatched. Germline-derived CDR1 and CDR2 are MNHEY and SMNVEV (reference sequence).

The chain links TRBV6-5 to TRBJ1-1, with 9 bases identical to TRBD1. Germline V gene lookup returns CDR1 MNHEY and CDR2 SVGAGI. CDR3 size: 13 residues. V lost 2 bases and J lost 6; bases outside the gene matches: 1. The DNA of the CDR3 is TGTGCCAGCAGTTACGGACAGGGGCCTGAAGCTTTCTTT. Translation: CASSYGQGPEAFF.

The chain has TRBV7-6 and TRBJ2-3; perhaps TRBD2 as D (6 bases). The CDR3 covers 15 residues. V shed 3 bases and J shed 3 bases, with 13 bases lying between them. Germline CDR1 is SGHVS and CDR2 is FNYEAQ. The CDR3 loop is CASSFPWRGTDTQYF. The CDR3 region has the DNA TGTGCCAGCAGCTTCCCCTGGCGGGGTACAGATACGCAGTATTTT.

The CDR3 spells CASSQEGGGTEAFF. The CDR3 DNA reads TGTGCCAGCAGCCAAGAGGGGGGGGGTACTGAAGCTTTCTTT. The chain carries TRBV3-1 (or the pseudogene TRBV3-2) and TRBJ1-1; perhaps TRBD1 as D (5 bases). The CDR3 extends over 14 amino acids. Germline V gene data show CDR1 as LGHDT and CDR2 as YNNKEL (reference sequence). V gave up 0 bases and J gave up 5 bases, with 10 bases separating them.

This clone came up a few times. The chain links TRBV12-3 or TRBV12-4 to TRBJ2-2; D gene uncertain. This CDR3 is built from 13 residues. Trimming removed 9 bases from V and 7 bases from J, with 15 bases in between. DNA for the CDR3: TGTGCCAGTGACCCTCTTGATGGCGGGGAGCTGTTTTTT. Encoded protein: CASDPLDGGELFF.

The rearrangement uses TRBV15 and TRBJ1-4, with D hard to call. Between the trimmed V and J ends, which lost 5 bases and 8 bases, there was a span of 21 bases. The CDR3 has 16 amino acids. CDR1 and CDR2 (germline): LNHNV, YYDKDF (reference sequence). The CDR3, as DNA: TGTGCCACCAGCGACCGCGCGACTCAAATAAGGGAAAAACTGTTTTTT. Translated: CATSDRATQIREKLFF.

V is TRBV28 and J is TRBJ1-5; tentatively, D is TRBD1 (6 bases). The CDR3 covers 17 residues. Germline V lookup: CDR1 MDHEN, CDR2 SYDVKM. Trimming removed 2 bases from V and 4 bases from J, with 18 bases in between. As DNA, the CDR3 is TGTGCCAGCAGTTTAACATCGAGAAGGACAGCAAATCAGCCCCAGCATTTT. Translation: CASSLTSRRTANQPQHF.

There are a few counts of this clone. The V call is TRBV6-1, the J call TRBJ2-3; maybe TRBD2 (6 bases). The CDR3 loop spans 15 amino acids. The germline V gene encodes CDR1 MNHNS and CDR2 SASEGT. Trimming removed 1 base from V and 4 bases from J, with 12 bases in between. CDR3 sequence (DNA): TGTGCCAGCAGTGAAGGGAATAGCGGATCAGATACGCAGTATTTT. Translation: CASSEGNSGSDTQYF.